Included here is one TCR beta chain sequence, with context. Its antigen remains unidentified. These data are taken from a study of response to subunit inactivated influenza vaccine. The germline gives CDR1 DFQATT, CDR2 SNEGSKA (reference sequence). Deletions cut 5 bases from V and 3 bases from J, with 2 bases between. The CDR3 is 9 residues long. TCRdb processed the RT-PCR reads anew with MiXCR; each CDR3 protein has one entry. Of more than 200,000 distinct CDR3 sequences listed, 12% were seen once; the top ten hold 7.8%. Overall study results and limits: Only a handful of new T cells, the authors suggested, are recruited with each seasonal influenza vaccination.

The sequence was collected from a man between 50 and 59 years old who received an inactivated influenza vaccine. The sequences come from non-naive T cells sorted from PBMCs, collected roughly 15 days before vaccination. The chain joins TRBV20-1 to TRBJ2-7, with no clear D. The chain's CDR3 is CSADYEQYF. The CDR3 DNA is TGCAGTGCTGACTACGAGCAGTACTTC.